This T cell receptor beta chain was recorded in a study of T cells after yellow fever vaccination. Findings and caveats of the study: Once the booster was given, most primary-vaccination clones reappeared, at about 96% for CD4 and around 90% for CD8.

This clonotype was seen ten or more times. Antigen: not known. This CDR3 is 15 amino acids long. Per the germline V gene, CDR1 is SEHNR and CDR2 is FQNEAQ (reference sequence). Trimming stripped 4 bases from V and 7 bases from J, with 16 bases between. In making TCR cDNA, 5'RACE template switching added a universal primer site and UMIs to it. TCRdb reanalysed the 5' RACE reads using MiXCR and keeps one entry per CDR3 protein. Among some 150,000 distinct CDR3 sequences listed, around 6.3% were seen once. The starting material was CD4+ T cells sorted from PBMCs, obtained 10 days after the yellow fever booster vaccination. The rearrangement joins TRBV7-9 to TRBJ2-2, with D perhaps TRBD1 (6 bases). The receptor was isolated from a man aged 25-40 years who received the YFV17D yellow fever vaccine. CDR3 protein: CASSSPLRGSGELFF. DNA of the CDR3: TGTGCCAGCAGCTCCCCCCTTAGGGGGAGCGGGGAGCTGTTTTTT.